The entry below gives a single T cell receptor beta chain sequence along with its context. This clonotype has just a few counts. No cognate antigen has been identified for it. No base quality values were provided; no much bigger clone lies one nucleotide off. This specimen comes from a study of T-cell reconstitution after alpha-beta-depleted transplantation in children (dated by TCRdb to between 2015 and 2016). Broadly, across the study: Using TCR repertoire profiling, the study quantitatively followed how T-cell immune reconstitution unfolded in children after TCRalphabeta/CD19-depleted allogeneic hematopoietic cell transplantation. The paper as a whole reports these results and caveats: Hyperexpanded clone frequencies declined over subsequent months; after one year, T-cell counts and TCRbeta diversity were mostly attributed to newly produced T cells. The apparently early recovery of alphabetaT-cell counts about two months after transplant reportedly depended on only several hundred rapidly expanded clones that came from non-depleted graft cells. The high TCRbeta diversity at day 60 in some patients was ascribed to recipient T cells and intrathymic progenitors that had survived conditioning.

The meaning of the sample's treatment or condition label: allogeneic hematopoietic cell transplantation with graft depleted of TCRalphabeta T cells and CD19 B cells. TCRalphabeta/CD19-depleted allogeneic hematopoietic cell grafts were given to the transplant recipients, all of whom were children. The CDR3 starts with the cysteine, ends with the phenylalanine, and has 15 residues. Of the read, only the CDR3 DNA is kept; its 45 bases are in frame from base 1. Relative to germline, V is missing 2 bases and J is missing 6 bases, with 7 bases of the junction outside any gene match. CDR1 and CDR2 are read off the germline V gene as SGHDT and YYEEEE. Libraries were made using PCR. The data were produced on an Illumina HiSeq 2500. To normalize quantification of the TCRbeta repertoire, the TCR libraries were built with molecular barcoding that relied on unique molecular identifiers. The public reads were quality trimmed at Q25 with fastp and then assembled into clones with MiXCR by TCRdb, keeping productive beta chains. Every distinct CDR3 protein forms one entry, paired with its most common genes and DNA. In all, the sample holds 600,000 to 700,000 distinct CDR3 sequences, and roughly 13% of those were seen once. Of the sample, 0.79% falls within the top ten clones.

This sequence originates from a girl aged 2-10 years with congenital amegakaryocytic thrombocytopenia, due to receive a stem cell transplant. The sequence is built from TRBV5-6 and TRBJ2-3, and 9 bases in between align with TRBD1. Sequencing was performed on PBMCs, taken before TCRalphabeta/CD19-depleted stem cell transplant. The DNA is TGTGCCAGCAGCTTTGTTACAGGGGGCTTGGATACGCAGTATTTT. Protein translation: CASSFVTGGLDTQYF.